The 8 T cell receptor beta chains presented below share a single source sample, sequenced in a study of shared clonotypes between healthy human individuals. Naive CD8 isolation took CD45RO-negative cells positively selected for CCR7 and excluded terminally differentiated effector memory CD45RA+ cells. Sequencing was performed with immunoSEQ multiplex PCR; in TCRdb, only in-frame clones are kept and a portion is missing. This table has approximately 720,000 clones, roughly nine tenths appearing once. Sequences were obtained from naive CD8+ T cells sorted from blood. These receptors came from a man aged 25 to 40 in good health.

This clone appeared once. The chain carries TRBV5-5 and TRBJ1-5; D not resolved. V gave up 2 bases and J gave up 5 bases, with 17 bases separating them. The CDR3 sequence is 16 residues long. The germline CDR1 and CDR2 sequences are SGHKS and YYEKEE (reference sequence). The CDR3 region is CASSLGVGPEDQPQHF. The CDR3 bases are TGTGCCAGCAGCTTAGGAGTGGGCCCTGAAGATCAGCCCCAGCATTTT.

The chain is built from TRBV5-6 and TRBJ2-1, with 10 bases fitting TRBD2. V gave up 4 bases and J gave up 8 bases; unmatched junction bases: 12. The V gene's germline CDR1 is SGHDT and CDR2 YYEEEE. The CDR3 contains 16 residues. CDR3 sequence (DNA): TGTGCCAGCAGCCCTACCTTAAGCGGGAGGGTCGATGAGCAGTTCTTC. This sequence encodes CASSPTLSGRVDEQFF.

The chain employs TRBV6-4 and TRBJ2-1; D not resolved. Germline CDR1 and CDR2: MRHNA and SNTAGT. The V and J ends lost 3 bases and 6 bases respectively, with 9 bases between them. The CDR3 consists of 13 residues. The CDR3 region is CASSEVLSNEQFF. Here the CDR3 DNA reads TGTGCCAGCAGTGAAGTATTGAGCAATGAGCAGTTCTTC.

The rearrangement uses TRBV9 and TRBJ2-5; D gene uncertain. This CDR3 comprises 14 residues. The V gene lost 3 bases and the J gene lost 5 bases, with 14 bases spanning the gap. The germline V gene encodes CDR1 SGDLS and CDR2 YYNGEE. Here the CDR3 reads CASSAGGVKETQYF. Written as DNA, the CDR3 is TGTGCCAGCAGCGCGGGTGGGGTTAAGGAGACCCAGTACTTC.

The rearrangement joins TRBV29-1 to TRBJ2-7; D may be TRBD2 (6 bases). Per the germline V gene, CDR1 is SQVTM and CDR2 is ANQGSEA. The V end was cut by 1 base, the J end by 6 bases, with 16 bases between. The CDR3 has 14 residues. The CDR3 DNA sequence: TGCAGCGTTGAAGCCGGGACTTCCCTGGGCGAGCAGTACTTC. Translation: CSVEAGTSLGEQYF.

This chain connects TRBV14 to TRBJ2-7; 7 nucleotides agree with TRBD1. Trimming took 6 bases from V and 0 from J; bases not matched to a gene: 5. This CDR3 is built from 14 residues. Germline V lookup: CDR1 SGHDN, CDR2 FVKESK. CDR3 nucleotides: TGTGCCAGCAGTCGGGACAGTAGCTCCTACGAGCAGTACTTC. This sequence encodes CASSRDSSSYEQYF.

The rearrangement links TRBV7-9 to TRBJ2-3; 7 bases align to TRBD2. Trimming removed 3 bases from V and 1 base from J; junction bases left unmatched: 7. The CDR3 loop spans 16 amino acids. Germline CDR1 reads SEHNR; CDR2 reads FQNEAQ (reference sequence). The CDR3 DNA is TGTGCCAGCAGCTTTCGGGAAGCGGGACGCACAGATACGCAGTATTTT. Protein sequence: CASSFREAGRTDTQYF.

The V gene is TRBV7-2, the J gene TRBJ2-7; no reliable D call. The CDR3 sequence is 13 residues long. The V gene lost 5 bases and the J gene lost 1 base, with 9 bases spanning the gap. Germline V gene sequence: CDR1 SGHTA, CDR2 FQGNSA. The CDR3 DNA sequence: TGTGCCAGCAGCATAGGGCTATCCTACGAGCAGTACTTC. Protein product: CASSIGLSYEQYF. Complete variable domain (other parts from reference TRBV7-2 and TRBJ2-7): GAGVSQSPSNKVTEKGKDVELRCDPISGHTALYWYRQSLGQGLEFLIYFQGNSAPDKSGLPSDRFSAERTGGSVSTLTIQRTQQEDSAVYLCASSIGLSYEQYFGPGTRLTVT.